This TCR beta chain was sequenced in a study of T cell responses to AZD1222 COVID-19 vaccine. Whole-study results and caveats: Reports indicate that nearly half of spike-specific TCRs are directed at unmutated variant regions. White British ancestry dominated among donors, who included more females, and clonal diversity was possibly underestimated. The study found Spike-specific TCR breadth and depth rose after two AZD1222 doses.

The method was immunoSEQ multiplex PCR; TCRdb's version includes in-frame clones alone and lacks a portion of them. Among about 150,000 clones listed, over 90% were seen once. The V gene end was trimmed by 0 bases and the J gene end by 5 bases; junction bases not matched to a gene: 4. Germline values: CDR1 LNHNV, CDR2 YYDKDF (reference sequence). The CDR3 sequence is 16 residues long. On this clone itself: Its antigen is not identified.

The chain recombines TRBV15 with TRBJ2-5; 12 bases are a match to TRBD1. The sequence was collected from an adult in good health. The starting material was peripheral blood, obtained on day 0 of AZD1222 vaccination. The CDR3 DNA reads TGTGCCACCAGCAGAGAGGGACAGGGGGCTGGGGAGACCCAGTACTTC. It translates to CATSREGQGAGETQYF.